This T cell receptor (beta chain) was sequenced during a study of monozygotic twins with cystic fibrosis. The study's findings and limits: J usage was most co-twin-similar in 8 of 16 pairs, V in 13.

The table lists this clone with a count of one. No antigen is known for it. Assay used: immunoSEQ multiplex PCR; TCRdb lists only in-frame clones, some missing. In the table there are tens of thousands of clones, 85% of which are singletons. The sequence derives from a girl aged 2 to 9 with cystic fibrosis. Material: blood.

CDR3 sequence reads: CSARRAEQFF. The CDR3, as DNA: TGCAGTGCTAGACGAGCAGAGCAGTTCTTC. This sequence joins TRBV20-1 and TRBJ2-1; D is uncertain. The length of the CDR3 is 10 residues. V lost 2 bases and J 10 bases, leaving 6 bases between the germline ends. Germline-derived CDR1 and CDR2 are DFQATT and SNEGSKA (reference sequence).